This T cell receptor (beta chain) originates from a study of blood T cell repertoires in COVID-19. Study background: From T cells, B-cell-depleted T cells, or PBMCs came the material, which was cDNA or gDNA.

In its sample, this clone was seen a few times. Germline-derived CDR1 and CDR2 are SEHNR and FQNEAQ (reference sequence). CDR3 size: 13 residues. Between the trimmed V and J ends, which lost 2 bases and 4 bases, there was a span of 8 bases. TCRdb keeps only in-frame clones here, not all; method: immunoSEQ multiplex PCR. The table lists around 58,000 clones, 88% of them singletons. The rearrangement uses TRBV7-9 and TRBJ1-1; possible D gene TRBD1, 6 bases. This TCR derives from a woman aged 55-69 years with COVID-19, enrolled during active disease. Sequenced sample: peripheral blood. The CDR3 DNA sequence: TGTGCCAGCAGCTTAAGCAGGGGCACTGAAGCTTTCTTT. This sequence encodes CASSLSRGTEAFF.